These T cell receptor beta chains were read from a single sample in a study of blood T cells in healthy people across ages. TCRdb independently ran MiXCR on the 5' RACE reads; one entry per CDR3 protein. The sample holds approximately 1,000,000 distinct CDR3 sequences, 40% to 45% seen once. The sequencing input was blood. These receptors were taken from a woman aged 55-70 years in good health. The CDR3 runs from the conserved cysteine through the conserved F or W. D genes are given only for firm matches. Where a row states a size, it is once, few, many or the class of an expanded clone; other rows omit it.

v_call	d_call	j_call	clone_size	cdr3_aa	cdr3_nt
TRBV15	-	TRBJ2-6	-	CATSRDFGAGVSGANVLTF	TGTGCCACCAGCAGAGATTTTGGGGCAGGGGTGTCTGGGGCCAACGTCCTGACTTTC
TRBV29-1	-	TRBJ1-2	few	CSVDEGYGYTF	TGCAGCGTTGACGAAGGGTATGGCTACACCTTC
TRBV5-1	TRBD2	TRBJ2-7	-	CASSLVLSGRADEQYF	TGCGCCAGCAGCTTGGTACTGAGCGGGAGGGCCGACGAGCAGTACTTC
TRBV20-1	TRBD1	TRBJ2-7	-	CSASLGGGRSYEQYF	TGCAGTGCTAGTTTAGGGGGCGGACGTTCCTACGAGCAGTACTTC
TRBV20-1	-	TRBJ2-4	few	CSARGDSNIQYF	TGCAGTGCTAGAGGAGATTCGAACATTCAGTACTTC
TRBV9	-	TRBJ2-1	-	CASSVVGRGAYNEQFF	TGTGCCAGCAGCGTAGTTGGCAGGGGGGCTTACAATGAGCAGTTCTTC
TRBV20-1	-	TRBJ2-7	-	CSARGTLAGSTYEQYF	TGCAGTGCTAGAGGGACTTTGGCGGGATCAACCTACGAGCAGTACTTC
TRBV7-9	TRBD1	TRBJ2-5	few	CASSFQGASQEGQYF	TGTGCCAGCAGCTTCCAGGGGGCTTCCCAAGAGGGCCAGTACTTC
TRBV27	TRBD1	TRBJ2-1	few	CASSGQDYNEQFF	TGTGCCAGCTCGGGACAGGACTACAATGAGCAGTTCTTC
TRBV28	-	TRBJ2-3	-	CASSLVGLTDTQYF	TGTGCCAGCAGTTTAGTGGGACTCACAGATACGCAGTATTTT
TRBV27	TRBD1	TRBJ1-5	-	CASSPRTGITFDSNQPQHF	TGTGCCAGCAGCCCCCGGACAGGGATTACTTTTGATAGCAATCAGCCCCAGCATTTT
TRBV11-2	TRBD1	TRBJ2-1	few	CASSRPGQGGNEQFF	TGTGCCAGCAGCCGTCCGGGACAGGGGGGAAATGAGCAGTTCTTC
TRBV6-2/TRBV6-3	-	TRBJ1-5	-	CASRFTGTVNQPQHF	TGTGCCAGCAGGTTTACAGGGACCGTCAATCAGCCCCAGCATTTT
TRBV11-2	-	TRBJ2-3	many	CASSFVDTQYF	TGTGCCAGCAGTTTCGTGGATACGCAGTATTTT
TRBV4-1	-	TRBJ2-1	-	CASANTREYDNEQFF	TGCGCCAGCGCTAATACGCGGGAATACGACAATGAGCAGTTCTTC
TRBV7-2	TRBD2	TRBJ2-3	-	CASSLTMSGSALTDTQYF	TGTGCCAGCAGCCTTACAATGAGCGGGAGCGCCCTCACAGATACGCAGTATTTT
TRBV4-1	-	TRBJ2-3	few	CASSEGEQYPDTQYF	TGCGCCAGCAGCGAAGGGGAACAGTATCCAGATACGCAGTATTTT
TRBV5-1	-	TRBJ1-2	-	CASSKNGPYREDGYTF	TGCGCCAGCAGCAAGAACGGTCCTTACAGGGAGGATGGCTACACCTTC
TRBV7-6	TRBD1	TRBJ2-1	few	CASSSRDRGHHEQFF	TGTGCCAGCAGCTCCCGGGACAGGGGGCACCATGAGCAGTTCTTC
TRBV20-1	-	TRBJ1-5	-	CSAQEGTGPQHF	TGCAGTGCCCAAGAGGGGACTGGGCCCCAGCATTTT
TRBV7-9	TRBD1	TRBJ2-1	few	CASSLMGQNEQFF	TGTGCCAGCAGCTTAATGGGACAGAATGAGCAGTTCTTC
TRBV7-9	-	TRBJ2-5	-	CASSLAQGGETQYF	TGTGCCAGCAGCTTAGCACAGGGTGGAGAGACCCAGTACTTC
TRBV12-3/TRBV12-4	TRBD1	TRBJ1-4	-	CASSRDRVWEKLFF	TGTGCCAGCAGCAGGGACAGGGTTTGGGAAAAACTGTTTTTT
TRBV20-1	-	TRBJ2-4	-	CSAREAGVGNIQYF	TGCAGTGCTAGAGAGGCCGGCGTGGGGAACATTCAGTACTTC
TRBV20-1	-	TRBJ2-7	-	CSARAGLSPYEQYF	TGCAGTGCTAGAGCCGGACTTTCGCCCTACGAGCAGTACTTC
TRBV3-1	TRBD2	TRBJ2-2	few	CASSQGTSGNTGELFF	TGTGCCAGCAGCCAAGGGACTAGCGGGAACACCGGGGAGCTGTTTTTT
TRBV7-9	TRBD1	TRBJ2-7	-	CASSATRTGTYEQYF	TGTGCCAGCAGCGCTACCCGGACAGGTACCTACGAGCAGTACTTC
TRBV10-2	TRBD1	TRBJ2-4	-	CASRGQGTNIQYF	TGCGCCAGCAGGGGACAGGGGACAAACATTCAGTACTTC
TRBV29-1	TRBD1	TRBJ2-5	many	CSAETGTQETQYF	TGCAGCGCTGAGACAGGGACCCAAGAGACCCAGTACTTC
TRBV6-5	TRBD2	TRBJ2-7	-	CATREGPYEQYF	TGTGCCACCCGGGAGGGCCCCTACGAGCAGTACTTC
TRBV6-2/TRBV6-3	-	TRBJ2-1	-	CASSYVGLADEQFF	TGTGCCAGCAGTTACGTGGGTCTAGCCGATGAGCAGTTCTTC
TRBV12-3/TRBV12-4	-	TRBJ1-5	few	CASSPRQYNQPQHF	TGTGCCAGCAGCCCCCGACAGTACAATCAGCCCCAGCATTTT
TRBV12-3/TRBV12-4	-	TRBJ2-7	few	CASRSMAVSYEQYF	TGTGCCAGCAGATCTATGGCAGTCTCCTACGAGCAGTACTTC